Following are 25 T cell receptor beta chains from one sample sequenced in a study of control samples from healthy donors and cancer patients. Using immunoSEQ multiplex PCR, the repertoire was profiled, and TCRdb retains in-frame clones only, with some absent. The table records around 58,000 clones, 88% of them present only once. The sequenced material came from blood. The receptors shown here come from a man aged 45-65 years in good health.

V and J are TRBV5-1 and TRBJ2-7, with 9 bases identical to TRBD2. The germline V gene has CDR1 SGHRS and CDR2 YFSETQ. The J segment lost 2 bases and the V segment lost 2 bases, leaving 5 bases of the junction unmatched. The CDR3 has 15 amino acids. Here the CDR3 reads CASSLKAGGPYEQYF. Written as DNA, the CDR3 is TGCGCCAGCAGCTTAAAAGCGGGAGGTCCCTACGAGCAGTACTTC.

The genes are TRBV29-1 and TRBJ2-7, with 9 bases that match TRBD1. CDR1 is SQVTM and CDR2 is ANQGSEA in the germline V gene. The ends lost 4 bases at V and 4 bases at J; junction bases unmatched: 5. The CDR3 totals 13 residues. CDR3: CSVAPDRGYEQYF. CDR3 DNA sequence: TGCAGCGTTGCCCCGGACAGGGGTTACGAGCAGTACTTC.

The chain is built from TRBV6-2 or TRBV6-3 and TRBJ1-1, with D hard to call. With 2 bases removed from V and 1 base from J, the gap between germline ends came to 11 bases. The length of the CDR3 is 15 residues. CDR1 is MNHEY and CDR2 is SVGEGT in the germline V gene. This CDR3 is CASSYEGFGNTEAFF. DNA of the CDR3: TGTGCCAGCAGTTACGAAGGGTTTGGGAACACTGAAGCTTTCTTT.

The V call is TRBV28, the J call TRBJ1-2; possibly TRBD1 for D (5 bases). Germline CDR1 is MDHEN and CDR2 is SYDVKM. The CDR3 spans 17 residues. V was shortened by 4 bases and J by 1 base, with 19 bases between the two germline ends. The CDR3: CASSSYPSGEINYGYTF. CDR3 sequence (DNA): TGTGCCAGCAGTTCTTACCCGTCGGGGGAGATTAACTATGGCTACACCTTC.

CDR3 DNA: TGTGCCTGGAGCCGGGACAGGGGGGGATATGGCTACACCTTC. The encoded protein is CAWSRDRGGYGYTF. The chain recombines TRBV30 with TRBJ1-2, with 11 bases identical to TRBD1. The V gene's germline CDR1 is GTSNPN and CDR2 SVGIG (reference sequence). V lost 3 bases and J lost 5; bases outside the gene matches: 5. The CDR3 length is 14 residues.

This chain joins TRBV3-1 (or the pseudogene TRBV3-2) and TRBJ2-7, with D hard to call. The germline gives CDR1 LGHDT, CDR2 YNNKEL (reference sequence). This CDR3 spans 15 amino acids. Trimming removed 1 base at V and 3 bases at J, with 13 bases between. The CDR3 region is CASSQAVSGLYEQYF. The CDR3 DNA sequence: TGTGCCAGCAGCCAAGCTGTTTCCGGTCTCTACGAGCAGTACTTC.

This clone was picked up a small number of times. The chain combines TRBV2 with TRBJ2-2; TRBD2 matches 7 bases. The CDR3 totals 15 residues. V gave up 6 bases and J gave up 4 bases; unmatched junction bases: 8. Per the germline V gene, CDR1 is SNHLY and CDR2 is FYNNEI. CDR3 bases: TGTGCCAGCAGGGGGAGGGAGTCGGGCACCGGGGAGCTGTTTTTT. It specifies CASRGRESGTGELFF.

This chain connects TRBV12-3 or TRBV12-4 to TRBJ2-3; no definite D call. The germline V and J ends were trimmed by 6 bases and 6 bases, with 10 bases remaining between them. This CDR3 comprises 12 residues. The DNA of the CDR3 is TGTGCCAGCAGCACACCCCCCGATACGCAGTATTTT. Translation gives CASSTPPDTQYF.

The chain carries TRBV18 and TRBJ2-7, with 8 positions matching TRBD2. Germline V gene lookup returns CDR1 KGHSH and CDR2 LQKENI. After removal of 3 bases from V and 5 bases from J, the junction contained 6 bases not matched to a gene. The CDR3 loop spans 14 amino acids. Here the CDR3 reads CASSPSPGRDEQYF. The CDR3, as DNA: TGTGCCAGCTCACCTAGCCCCGGGAGGGACGAGCAGTACTTC. Combining the CDR3 with reference TRBV18 and TRBJ2-7 gives the whole variable domain NAGVMQNPRHLVRRRGQEARLRCSPMKGHSHVYWYRQLPEEGLKFMVYLQKENIIDESGMPKERFSAEFPKEGPSILRIQQVVRGDSAAYFCASSPSPGRDEQYFGPGTRLTVT.

Only one count was recorded for this clone. The V and J genes are TRBV7-9 and TRBJ2-3; 14 nucleotides line up with TRBD2. The CDR3 sequence is 17 residues long. Per germline, CDR1 SEHNR and CDR2 FQNEAQ (reference sequence). The V gene end was trimmed by 5 bases and the J gene end by 2 bases; junction bases not matched to a gene: 6. The CDR3 sequence is CASSLTSGRAHTDTQYF. CDR3 sequence (DNA): TGTGCCAGCAGCCTGACTAGCGGGAGGGCCCACACAGATACGCAGTATTTT.

The rearrangement uses TRBV28 and TRBJ2-2, with a tentative D call TRBD1 (6 bases). V was pared by 6 bases and J by 5 bases, with 16 bases between. Per germline, CDR1 MDHEN and CDR2 SYDVKM. This CDR3 contains 15 residues. CDR3 in DNA: TGTGCCAGCAGCCTTGGTGGGGGCGGGACCGGGGAGCTGTTTTTT. Translation: CASSLGGGGTGELFF.

The rearrangement links TRBV21-1 to TRBJ1-5; the DNA was not used to check the table's D call, TRBD1. TRBV21-1 has pseudogene status. CDR3 length equals 18 residues. The CDR3 DNA is TGTGCCAGCAGCAAAGATTCAAACAGGAGATATAGCAATCAGCCCCAGCATTTT. Protein: CASSKDSNRRYSNQPQHF.

J is TRBJ2-1 and V is TRBV5-1; D call uncertain. Germline CDR1 SGHRS, CDR2 YFSETQ. V shed 0 bases and J shed 6 bases, with 13 bases lying between them. The CDR3 is made up of 15 amino acids. The CDR3 loop reads CASSLAPGAVNEQFF. The CDR3 coding sequence is TGCGCCAGCAGCTTGGCCCCAGGTGCCGTCAATGAGCAGTTCTTC.

This clone was recorded only once. The chain couples TRBV28 to TRBJ2-3, with TRBD2 matching over 7 bases. Unmatched junction bases numbered 7, after V lost 7 bases and J lost 0 bases. Germline-derived CDR1 and CDR2 are MDHEN and SYDVKM. CDR3 length: 15 residues. The CDR3 is CASTPWGGSTDTQYF. The DNA of the CDR3 is TGTGCCAGCACCCCATGGGGGGGAAGCACAGATACGCAGTATTTT.

This chain uses TRBV2 with TRBJ2-7; TRBD2 matches at 11 bases. Germline assignment: CDR1 SNHLY and CDR2 FYNNEI. V dropped 3 bases and J dropped 4; count of bases not matched to a gene: 11. The CDR3 extends over 17 amino acids. This CDR3 is CASSDSELAGASYEQYF. For the CDR3, the DNA is TGTGCCAGCAGTGATTCGGAACTAGCGGGAGCTTCGTACGAGCAGTACTTC.

The J gene is TRBJ1-5, the V gene TRBV19; D remains ambiguous. Germline CDR1 is LNHDA and CDR2 is SQIVND (reference sequence). With 4 bases removed from V and 0 bases from J, the gap between germline ends came to 7 bases. The CDR3 sequence is 14 residues long. The CDR3 sequence is CASSRGNSNQPQHF. CDR3 bases: TGTGCCAGTAGTAGAGGGAATAGCAATCAGCCCCAGCATTTT.

The rearrangement links TRBV19 to TRBJ2-1; D call uncertain. Germline V gene sequence: CDR1 LNHDA, CDR2 SQIVND (reference sequence). Between the trimmed V and J ends, which lost 1 base and 5 bases, there was a span of 15 bases. The CDR3 runs 16 residues. The CDR3 loop reads CASSIARIDGHNEQFF. The CDR3 region has the DNA TGTGCCAGTAGTATAGCCCGTATAGACGGACACAATGAGCAGTTCTTC.

The chain is built from TRBV25-1 and TRBJ2-7, with TRBD1 matching 9 bases. In germline, CDR1 is MGHDK, CDR2 SYGVNS. The CDR3 is 14 residues long. The junction had 4 bases not matched to a gene; V was cut back by 3 bases and J by 4 bases. The DNA for the CDR3 is TGTGCCAGCAGTGATTACAGGGGGCAATACGAGCAGTACTTC. Amino acids: CASSDYRGQYEQYF.

The chain recombines TRBV28 with TRBJ1-2; 8 bases match TRBD1. V gave up 7 bases and J gave up 8 bases; unmatched junction bases: 18. This CDR3 spans 16 amino acids. Per germline, CDR1 MDHEN and CDR2 SYDVKM. The CDR3 here is CASNTSLRRGRQGYTF. The CDR3 DNA sequence: TGTGCCAGCAACACGAGTCTCCGCAGGGGGCGTCAGGGCTACACCTTC.

The gene calls are TRBV6-6 and TRBJ1-1; 7 nucleotides match TRBD1. Germline V CDR1 and CDR2: MNHNY, SVGAGI (reference sequence). This CDR3 has 14 residues. V shed 6 bases and J 1 base; nucleotides not matched to a gene: 5. CDR3 in DNA: TGTGCCAGCAGCCACAGGGGCCAGAACACTGAAGCTTTCTTT. It specifies CASSHRGQNTEAFF.

The chain employs TRBV5-6 and TRBJ1-3; D is perhaps TRBD1 (5 bases). Trimming stripped 5 bases from V and 6 bases from J, with 15 bases between. The CDR3 loop spans 14 amino acids. The germline V gene encodes CDR1 SGHDT and CDR2 YYEEEE. The DNA of the CDR3 is TGTGCCAGCAGTTTTACAGGAACCTTAAACACCATATATTTT. Translating it yields CASSFTGTLNTIYF.

Of note for this clone: At the DNA level, this CDR3 is encoded by other sequences in the same sample as well. This chain connects TRBV5-1 to TRBJ2-1; 7 bases match TRBD1. The CDR3 runs to 16 residues. V shed 4 bases, J shed 2 bases, and the junction held 9 bases outside the gene matches. CDR1 is SGHRS, CDR2 YFSETQ, per germline. In nucleotides, the CDR3 is TGCGCCAGCAGCCAAGACCAGGGGGTACCCTACAATGAGCAGTTCTTC. It is translated as CASSQDQGVPYNEQFF.

In the case of this clone: It is unclear where the CDR3 begins or ends on the DNA, so no DNA is shown, and the CDR3 is as TCRdb lists it. The V gene is TRBV12-1, the J gene TRBJ2-2; the D call of TRBD1 is as the table states it, not checked on the DNA. TRBV12-1 is a known pseudogene. The CDR3 is 24 residues long, ends included. The CDR3 region is CASSSPRLLHFGGGQGGRTGELFF.

A few counts support this clone. The sample has other DNA sequences that encode this CDR3 too. V and J are TRBV12-3 or TRBV12-4 and TRBJ1-3; D uncertain. The CDR3 length is 13 residues. The V gene lost 1 base and the J gene lost 4 bases, with 5 bases spanning the gap. The CDR3 nucleotides are TGTGCCAGCAGTTTAGACGGAGGAAACACCATATATTTT. Translation: CASSLDGGNTIYF.

CDR3 amino acids: CASRRTRDIFSNQPQHF. The CDR3 nucleotides read TGTGCCAGCAGACGCACCCGGGACATCTTTAGCAATCAGCCCCAGCATTTT. The chain carries TRBV28 and TRBJ1-5; possibly TRBD1 for D (6 bases). The V gene's germline CDR1 is MDHEN and CDR2 SYDVKM. Trimming shortened V by 6 bases and J by 0 bases, and 18 bases separated the two germline ends. The CDR3 extends over 17 amino acids. Looking up the rest from reference TRBV28 and TRBJ1-5 gives the full variable domain: DVKVTQSSRYLVKRTGEKVFLECVQDMDHENMFWYRQDPGLGLRLIYFSYDVKMKEKGDIPEGYSVSREKKERFSLILESASTNQTSMYLCASRRTRDIFSNQPQHFGDGTRLSIL.